Following are 3 T cell receptor beta chains from one sample sequenced in a study of T cells in Graves' hyperthyroidism and ophthalmopathy. Template material for amplifying TCR beta CDR3 regions consisted of RNA transcripts. Researchers ran a first-round RT-PCR on the TCR CDR3 using the HTBI primer set. TCRdb re-derived calls from the multiplex PCR reads in MiXCR, one entry per CDR3 protein. Counted here are about 380,000 distinct CDR3 sequences, about 14% occurring once; the ten biggest clones make up about 10%. Sequencing was done on a sample of blood. Receptor source: an older woman with Graves' hyperthyroidism.

This clonotype was seen many times. The chain links TRBV3-1 to TRBJ2-5; D may match TRBD1 or TRBD2 (5 bases each). V was shortened by 0 bases and J by 5 bases, with 13 bases between the two germline ends. The germline gives CDR1 LGHDT, CDR2 YNNKEL (reference sequence). The CDR3 contains 15 residues. The CDR3 coding sequence is TGTGCCAGCAGCCAAGATTGGGGGAGAGCGGAGACCCAGTACTTC. Its protein is CASSQDWGRAETQYF.

The rearrangement uses TRBV27 and TRBJ2-2; D unclear. The V gene lost 3 bases and the J gene lost 6 bases, with 8 bases spanning the gap. From germline, CDR1 is MNHEY and CDR2 SMNVEV (reference sequence). This CDR3 spans 13 amino acids. CDR3 sequence (DNA): TGTGCCAGCAGTTTCGATATGGCCGGGGAGCTGTTTTTT. It is translated as CASSFDMAGELFF.

This clonotype was seen at least ten times. This CDR3 is CASASVLGSPKNIQYF. The CDR3 DNA reads TGTGCTAGTGCCTCGGTACTAGGGTCCCCCAAAAACATTCAGTACTTC. The chain employs TRBV12-5 and TRBJ2-4; tentative D call: TRBD2 (5 bases). Germline V lookup: CDR1 LGHNT, CDR2 FRNRAP. The CDR3 consists of 16 residues. V lost 7 bases, J lost 2 bases, and 18 bases lay in between.